The 11 T cell receptor beta chains below were found in one sample sequenced in a study of blood T cells in healthy people across ages. Alongside a J-beta primer mix, a sample-barcoded 5' primer served in a second PCR lasting roughly 7 to 11 cycles. MiXCR was run by TCRdb on the 5' RACE reads, yielding one entry per CDR3 protein. The table shows more than 1 million distinct CDR3 sequences, with over 35% occurring only once. Material for sequencing was blood. These receptors were collected from a woman aged 55-70 years in good health.

The CDR3 DNA is TGTGCCAGCAGTTACTCGACGGGGAGCACAGATACGCAGTATTTT. It yields the protein CASSYSTGSTDTQYF. The chain uses TRBV6-5 and TRBJ2-3, with a weak D call TRBD2 (5 bases). CDR1 MNHEY and CDR2 SVGAGI come from the germline V gene. CDR3 size: 15 residues. V dropped 0 bases and J dropped 0 bases, with 7 bases sitting between them.

This clonotype was seen ten or more times. V usage is TRBV7-8 and J usage is TRBJ2-7; TRBD2 might be the D (6 bases). V lost 3 bases and J 3 bases, leaving 9 bases between the germline ends. Germline V gene lookup returns CDR1 SGHVS and CDR2 FQNEAQ. The CDR3 loop spans 13 amino acids. DNA of the CDR3: TGTGCCAGCAGCTTGCTAGCGAACTACGAGCAGTACTTC. As protein: CASSLLANYEQYF.

The rearrangement joins TRBV9 to TRBJ2-5, with D perhaps matching TRBD1 (5 bases). The CDR3 length is 13 residues. V lost 5 bases and J lost 4, with 12 bases in between. Germline loops: CDR1 SGDLS, CDR2 YYNGEE. CDR3 sequence: CASSGAGSETQYF. CDR3 nucleotides: TGTGCCAGCAGTGGGGCAGGTTCAGAGACCCAGTACTTC.

The chain couples TRBV20-1 to TRBJ2-1; the match to TRBD2 covers 12 bases. The ends lost 4 bases at V and 7 bases at J; junction bases unmatched: 11. Germline V gives CDR1 DFQATT, CDR2 SNEGSKA (reference sequence). The CDR3 runs to 16 residues. The CDR3 bases are TGCAGTGCTAACCGCGGACTAGCGGGATTAGGGAATGAGCAGTTCTTC. Its protein product is CSANRGLAGLGNEQFF.

Details on this clonotype: A much larger clone is a single base away; this may be a read error. This sequence joins TRBV12-3 or TRBV12-4 and TRBJ2-4; the D gene is possibly TRBD1 (6 bases). The end of the DNA aligns better with TRBJ2-7, so the J call may be wrong. The CDR3 is 15 residues long. In DNA, the CDR3 is TGTGCCAGCAGTTTAAATCCGGGACATGGGTACGAGCAGTACTTC. Translated, it gives CASSLNPGHGYEQYF.

There are a few counts of this clonotype. The chain carries TRBV28 and TRBJ2-7; D might be TRBD2 (6 bases). The CDR3 runs to 14 residues. V gave up 5 bases and J gave up 2 bases, with 13 bases separating them. Germline values: CDR1 MDHEN, CDR2 SYDVKM. CDR3 DNA: TGTGCCAGCAGTCCTTATAGCGGTCCCTACGAGCAGTACTTC. This translates into CASSPYSGPYEQYF.

The V and J genes are TRBV20-1 and TRBJ2-3; 16 bases match TRBD2. Germline V gene sequence: CDR1 DFQATT, CDR2 SNEGSKA (reference sequence). V gave up 3 bases and J gave up 7 bases; unmatched junction bases: 4. This CDR3 is built from 15 residues. The CDR3: CSASPGLAGGYTQYF. CDR3 nucleotide sequence: TGCAGTGCTAGCCCGGGACTAGCGGGAGGGTATACGCAGTATTTT.

This chain links TRBV15 with TRBJ2-1; TRBD1 matches 7 bases. Germline V gives CDR1 LNHNV, CDR2 YYDKDF (reference sequence). The CDR3 length is 15 residues. V shed 3 bases and J 9 bases; nucleotides not matched to a gene: 11. The DNA for the CDR3 is TGTGCCACCAGCAGGCGGACAGGTTCGGCAAGTGAGCAGTTCTTC. Translation: CATSRRTGSASEQFF.

This clonotype has just a few counts. V is TRBV7-2 and J is TRBJ2-1; TRBD2 might be the D (6 bases). The V end lost 5 bases, the J end lost 7 bases, and 27 bases lay between the germline ends. The CDR3 has 18 residues. The germline gives CDR1 SGHTA, CDR2 FQGNSA. The CDR3 nucleotides are TGTGCCAGCAGCCCCCTTGGGGCGGAGGGGATTTGGGGGAATGAGCAGTTCTTC. It encodes CASSPLGAEGIWGNEQFF. Full variable domain (missing parts from reference TRBV7-2 and TRBJ2-1): GAGVSQSPSNKVTEKGKDVELRCDPISGHTALYWYRQSLGQGLEFLIYFQGNSAPDKSGLPSDRFSAERTGGSVSTLTIQRTQQEDSAVYLCASSPLGAEGIWGNEQFFGPGTRLTVL.

The sample holds a few counts of this clonotype. The chain couples TRBV20-1 to TRBJ2-7; TRBD2 matches 8 bases. CDR1 DFQATT and CDR2 SNEGSKA come from the germline V gene (reference sequence). CDR3 size: 16 residues. V gave up 3 bases and J gave up 4 bases; unmatched junction bases: 14. CDR3 nucleotides: TGCAGTGCTAGTTCGGGGGGGCTAGCGGAGAGGTACGAGCAGTACTTC. It yields the protein CSASSGGLAERYEQYF.

For this clonotype: An end of the junction differs from the germline gene, which may be a read error. The V gene is TRBV13, the J gene TRBJ2-5; the match to TRBD1 covers 7 bases. CDR3 length: 14 residues. Germline V gene data show CDR1 as PRHDT and CDR2 as FYEKMQ (reference sequence). The CDR3 sequence is CACSWGQTQETQYF. The DNA of the CDR3 is TGTGCCTGCAGCTGGGGACAGACCCAAGAGACCCAGTACTTC.